These 15 T cell receptor beta chains were all obtained from the same sample, sequenced in a study of blood T cell repertoires in COVID-19. Measured with immunoSEQ multiplex PCR; TCRdb has only the in-frame clones, and not every one. The sample comprises about 400,000 clones, about 86% of which are singletons, and around 10% rests with the top ten. Source material: PBMCs or T cells enriched from blood (not recorded which). The receptors stem from a woman aged 45 to 65 who had recovered from COVID-19.

This chain uses TRBV5-1 with TRBJ2-3; TRBD2 aligns across 8 bases. Losses at the gene ends were 0 bases for V and 4 bases for J; bases not matched to a gene: 7. This CDR3 is 16 amino acids long. The V gene's germline CDR1 is SGHRS and CDR2 YFSETQ. The CDR3 region has the DNA TGCGCCAGCAGCTTGGTTGCCGGGGGGGTAGCAGATACGCAGTATTTT. Its protein product is CASSLVAGGVADTQYF.

V usage is TRBV27 and J usage is TRBJ1-5, with 8 positions matching TRBD1. The CDR3 runs 14 residues. V trimming: 5 bases; J trimming: 4 bases; junction bases outside the gene matches: 4. Germline assignment: CDR1 MNHEY and CDR2 SMNVEV (reference sequence). CDR3 region: CASSQQGGNQPQHF. The CDR3 DNA is TGTGCCAGCAGTCAACAGGGGGGAAATCAGCCCCAGCATTTT.

The V call is TRBV5-6, the J call TRBJ2-1, with D tentatively TRBD1 (6 bases). CDR3 length: 18 residues. Germline loops: CDR1 SGHDT, CDR2 YYEEEE. The V end lost 1 base, the J end lost 4 bases, and 21 bases lay between the germline ends. The DNA for the CDR3 is TGTGCCAGCAGCTTGCTTGGACAGAACGATCGGGGTTACAATGAGCAGTTCTTC. Protein sequence: CASSLLGQNDRGYNEQFF.

The gene calls are TRBV18 and TRBJ2-2; no clear D. V was pared by 5 bases and J by 6 bases, with 4 bases between. Germline-derived CDR1 and CDR2 are KGHSH and LQKENI. The CDR3 is 11 amino acids. CDR3 loop: CASSRAGELFF. The CDR3 nucleotides are TGTGCCAGCTCAAGAGCCGGGGAGCTGTTTTTT.

The chain carries TRBV10-1 and TRBJ1-2; 7 bases line up with TRBD1. CDR1 and CDR2 from the germline V gene are WNHNN and SYGVQD (reference sequence). V lost 2 bases, J lost 6 bases, and 3 bases stayed unmatched. The CDR3 contains 13 residues. The CDR3 sequence: CASSEGQADGYTF. The CDR3 bases are TGCGCCAGCAGTGAGGGACAGGCGGATGGCTACACCTTC.

The CDR3 spells CASSLDWVGGNQPQHF. CDR3 nucleotides: TGTGCCAGCAGCTTAGACTGGGTGGGAGGCAATCAGCCCCAGCATTTT. The V and J genes are TRBV7-9 and TRBJ1-5; D call uncertain. The CDR3 runs 16 residues. With 1 base removed from V and 2 bases from J, the gap between germline ends came to 12 bases. Per the germline V gene, CDR1 is SEHNR and CDR2 is FQNEAQ (reference sequence). The full variable domain, in which reference TRBV7-9 and TRBJ1-5 provide the parts outside the CDR3, is DTGVSQNPRHKITKRGQNVTFRCDPISEHNRLYWYRQTLGQGPEFLTYFQNEAQLEKSRLLSDRFSAERPKGSFSTLEIQRTEQGDSAMYLCASSLDWVGGNQPQHFGDGTRLSIL.

The chain recombines TRBV3-1 (or the pseudogene TRBV3-2) with TRBJ2-7; perhaps TRBD2 as D (6 bases). This CDR3 contains 15 residues. The V end was cut by 4 bases, the J end by 3 bases, with 16 bases between. Germline assignment: CDR1 LGHDT and CDR2 YNNKEL (reference sequence). The CDR3 reads CASSLTGTYLYEQYF. The CDR3 nucleotides read TGTGCCAGCAGCCTAACCGGGACTTACCTCTACGAGCAGTACTTC.

CDR3 in amino acids: CASSYLDRDYGYTF. DNA of the CDR3: TGTGCCAGCAGTTACTTGGACAGGGACTATGGCTACACCTTC. The gene calls are TRBV6-5 and TRBJ1-2, with 8 bases that match TRBD1. V shed 1 base and J 3 bases; nucleotides not matched to a gene: 1. This CDR3 comprises 14 residues. Germline V gives CDR1 MNHEY, CDR2 SVGAGI.

The V gene is TRBV4-1, the J gene TRBJ2-3; 10 bases are shared with TRBD2. The germline V gene encodes CDR1 MGHRA and CDR2 YSYEKL. V was pared by 0 bases and J by 2 bases, with 5 bases of the junction left unmatched. The CDR3 length is 17 residues. CDR3 sequence reads: CASSQDGGLAPTDTQYF. The CDR3 nucleotides read TGCGCCAGCAGCCAAGATGGGGGACTAGCGCCCACAGATACGCAGTATTTT.

The genes are TRBV19 and TRBJ2-1; maybe TRBD1 (5 bases). Trimming pared 7 bases from V and 1 base from J, leaving 11 bases between. The CDR3 sequence is 14 residues long. The V gene's germline CDR1 is LNHDA and CDR2 SQIVND (reference sequence). CDR3 in amino acids: CASTSGISYNEQFF. The CDR3 nucleotides read TGTGCCAGTACTTCAGGGATATCCTACAATGAGCAGTTCTTC.

The chain has TRBV7-9 and TRBJ1-3, with no clear D. Trimming cost V 2 bases and J 1 base, with 15 bases left between them. Looked up from germline, CDR1 is SEHNR and CDR2 is FQNEAQ (reference sequence). The CDR3 is made up of 17 amino acids. CDR3 nucleotide sequence: TGTGCCAGCAGCTTAAAATGGCAGGAAAGATCTGGAAACACCATATATTTT. Protein product: CASSLKWQERSGNTIYF.

The sample holds a few counts of this clone. J is TRBJ1-6 and V is TRBV3-1 (or the pseudogene TRBV3-2), with TRBD1 matching 7 bases. The CDR3 spans 14 residues. J was trimmed by 10 bases and V by 5 bases; bases with no gene match: 8. Germline CDR1 LGHDT, CDR2 YNNKEL (reference sequence). Here the CDR3 reads CASSRQGLHSPLHF. The CDR3 bases are TGTGCCAGCAGCAGACAGGGCCTGCACTCACCCCTCCACTTT.

This chain uses TRBV9 with TRBJ2-3; 10 positions agree with TRBD2. Germline values: CDR1 SGDLS, CDR2 YYNGEE. CDR3 length: 17 residues. V was clipped by 0 bases and J by 2 bases; unmatched bases: 6. The CDR3 bases are TGTGCCAGCAGCGTAGATGGTAGCGGGGGGAACACAGATACGCAGTATTTT. This sequence encodes CASSVDGSGGNTDTQYF. The whole variable domain, remainder taken from reference TRBV9 and TRBJ2-3, is DSGVTQTPKHLITATGQRVTLRCSPRSGDLSVYWYQQSLDQGLQFLIQYYNGEERAKGNILERFSAQQFPDLHSELNLSSLELGDSALYFCASSVDGSGGNTDTQYFGPGTRLTVL.

This clone has just a few counts. The chain employs TRBV5-1 and TRBJ2-7; 14 bases line up with TRBD2. Trimming removed 4 bases from V and 6 bases from J; junction bases left unmatched: 3. The germline V gene has CDR1 SGHRS and CDR2 YFSETQ. This CDR3 comprises 14 residues. This chain's CDR3 is CASSRTSGGTEQYF. The CDR3 DNA reads as TGCGCCAGCAGCAGGACTAGCGGGGGGACCGAGCAGTACTTC.

This chain uses TRBV12-3 or TRBV12-4 with TRBJ2-7, with unresolved D. This CDR3 spans 12 amino acids. V was cut by 5 bases and J by 6 bases, with 11 bases left in between. The CDR3 coding sequence is TGTGCCAGCAGTGGCCGGGTCCTCGAGCAGTACTTC. Protein product: CASSGRVLEQYF.